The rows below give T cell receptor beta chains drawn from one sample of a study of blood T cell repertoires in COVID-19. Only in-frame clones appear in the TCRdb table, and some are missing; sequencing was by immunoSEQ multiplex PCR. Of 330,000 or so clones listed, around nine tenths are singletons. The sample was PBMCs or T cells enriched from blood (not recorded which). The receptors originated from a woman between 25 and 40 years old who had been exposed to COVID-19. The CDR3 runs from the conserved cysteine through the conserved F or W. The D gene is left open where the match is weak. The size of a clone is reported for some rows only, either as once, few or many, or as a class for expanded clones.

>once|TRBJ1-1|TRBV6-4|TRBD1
CASSDGDSNTEAFF
TGTGCCAGCAGTGACGGGGACAGCAACACTGAAGCTTTCTTT
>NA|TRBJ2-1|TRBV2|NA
CASSWESSGEQFF
TGTGCCAGCAGTTGGGAGAGCAGCGGTGAGCAGTTCTTC
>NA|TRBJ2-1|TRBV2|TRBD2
CASSERHGTSRNNEQFF
TGTGCCAGCAGTGAGCGGCACGGGACTAGCCGTAACAATGAGCAGTTCTTC
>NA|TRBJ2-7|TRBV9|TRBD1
CASSVATGGYEQYF
TGTGCCAGCAGCGTAGCAACAGGGGGCTACGAGCAGTACTTC
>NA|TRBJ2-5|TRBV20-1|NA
CSNYPQETQYF
TGCAGCAACTACCCCCAAGAGACCCAGTACTTC
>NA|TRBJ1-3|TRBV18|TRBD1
CASSLGQGSSGNTIYF
TGTGCCAGCTCACTGGGACAGGGGAGCTCTGGAAACACCATATATTTT
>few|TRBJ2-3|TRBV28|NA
CASSSGSNTDTQYF
TGTGCCAGCAGTTCCGGGAGCAACACAGATACGCAGTATTTT
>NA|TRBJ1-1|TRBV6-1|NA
CASSEPPGMNTEAFF
TGTGCCAGCAGTGAACCCCCGGGGATGAACACTGAAGCTTTCTTT
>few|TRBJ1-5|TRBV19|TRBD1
CASSPDRGRDQPQHF
TGTGCCAGTAGTCCGGACAGGGGGCGCGATCAGCCCCAGCATTTT
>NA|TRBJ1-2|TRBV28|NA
CASSLMLEGTGYTF
TGTGCCAGCAGTTTAATGTTGGAGGGTACGGGCTACACCTTC
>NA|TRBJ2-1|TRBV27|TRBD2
CASSLLFRLAGVNEQFF
TGTGCCAGCAGTTTATTATTCCGACTAGCGGGAGTAAATGAGCAGTTCTTC
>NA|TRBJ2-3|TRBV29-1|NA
CSVEGPSTDTQYF
TGCAGCGTTGAAGGGCCTAGCACAGATACGCAGTATTTT
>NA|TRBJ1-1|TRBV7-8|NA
CASSLFLGANTEAFF
TGTGCCAGCAGCTTATTTCTGGGGGCGAACACTGAAGCTTTCTTT
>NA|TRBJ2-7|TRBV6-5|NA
CASRVTGSYEQYF
TGTGCCAGCAGGGTTACAGGGTCCTACGAGCAGTACTTC
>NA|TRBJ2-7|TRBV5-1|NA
CASSSGQDYYEQYF
TGCGCCAGCAGCTCCGGACAGGACTACTACGAGCAGTACTTC
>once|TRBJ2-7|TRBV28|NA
CASSLLRFAGDDYEQYF
TGTGCCAGCAGTTTATTGCGCTTCGCAGGGGATGACTACGAGCAGTACTTC
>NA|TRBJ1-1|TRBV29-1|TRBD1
CSVEGEGGADTEAFF
TGCAGCGTTGAAGGGGAAGGGGGCGCAGACACTGAAGCTTTCTTT
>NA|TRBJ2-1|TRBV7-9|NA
CASSLGGDLYEQFF
TGTGCCAGCAGCTTAGGGGGGGACCTATATGAGCAGTTCTTC
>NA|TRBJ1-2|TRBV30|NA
CAGGANYGYTF
TGTGCCGGAGGGGCTAACTATGGCTACACCTTC
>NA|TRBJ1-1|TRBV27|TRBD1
CASSWTGSLNTEAFF
TGTGCCAGCAGTTGGACAGGGTCCCTGAACACTGAAGCTTTCTTT
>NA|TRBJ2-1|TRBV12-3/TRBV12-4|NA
CASSPLDNEQFF
TGTGCCAGCAGTCCGCTAGACAATGAGCAGTTCTTC
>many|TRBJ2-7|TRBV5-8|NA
CASSLGGKEYEQYF
TGTGCCAGCAGCTTGGGAGGGAAGGAGTACGAGCAGTACTTC
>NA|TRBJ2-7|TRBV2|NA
CASSEGGSQYF
TGTGCCAGCAGTGAAGGCGGGTCGCAGTACTTC
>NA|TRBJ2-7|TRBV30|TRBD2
CAWSGGASGSSDAQYF
TGTGCCTGGAGTGGTGGCGCTAGCGGGAGTTCGGACGCGCAGTACTTC
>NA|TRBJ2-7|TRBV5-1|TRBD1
CASRRDRGDSYEQYF
TGCGCCAGCAGGCGAGACAGGGGCGATTCCTACGAGCAGTACTTC
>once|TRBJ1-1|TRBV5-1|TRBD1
CASSLAGGAGTEAFF
TGCGCCAGCAGCTTGGCAGGGGGCGCTGGCACTGAAGCTTTCTTT
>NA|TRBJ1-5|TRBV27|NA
CASATGDPSNQPQHF
TGTGCCAGCGCTACGGGGGACCCTAGCAATCAGCCCCAGCATTTT
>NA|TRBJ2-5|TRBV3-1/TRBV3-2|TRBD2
CASSLTSGRTPPSPRGETQYF
TGTGCCAGCAGCCTAACTAGCGGGAGGACCCCTCCCTCACCCCGCGGAGAGACCCAGTACTTC
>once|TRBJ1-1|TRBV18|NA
CASSPPGGLEMNTEAFF
TGTGCCAGCTCACCACCCGGGGGGCTCGAAATGAACACTGAAGCTTTCTTT
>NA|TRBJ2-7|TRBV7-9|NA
CASSPPNRVDYEQYF
TGTGCCAGCAGCCCGCCTAACAGGGTCGACTACGAGCAGTACTTC